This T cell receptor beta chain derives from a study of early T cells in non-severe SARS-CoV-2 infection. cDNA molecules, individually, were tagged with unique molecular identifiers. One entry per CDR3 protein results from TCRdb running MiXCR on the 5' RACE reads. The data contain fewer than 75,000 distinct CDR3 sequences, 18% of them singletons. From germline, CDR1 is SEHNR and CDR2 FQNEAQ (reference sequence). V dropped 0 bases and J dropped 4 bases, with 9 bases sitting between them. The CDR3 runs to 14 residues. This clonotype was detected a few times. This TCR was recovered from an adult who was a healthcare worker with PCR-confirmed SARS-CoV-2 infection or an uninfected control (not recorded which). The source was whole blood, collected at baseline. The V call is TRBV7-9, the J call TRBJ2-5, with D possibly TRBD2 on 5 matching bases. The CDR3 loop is CASSLAQAGETQYF. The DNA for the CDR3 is TGTGCCAGCAGCTTAGCGCAGGCGGGAGAGACCCAGTACTTC.